This is a list of T cell receptor beta chains from one sample in a study of blood T cells in healthy people across ages. Each CDR3 protein gets one entry after TCRdb re-called the 5' RACE reads with MiXCR. Of about 780,000 distinct CDR3 sequences in the sample, around half were seen once. Sequenced material: blood. The receptors originated from a man older than 75 in good health. CDR3s include the opening cysteine and the closing phenylalanine or tryptophan. A D gene is named only where the DNA matches it firmly.

cdr3_length v_call d_call cdr3_aa
14 TRBV29-1 . CSVVSSVGTGELFF
14 TRBV24-1 . CATSDPGTSYEQYF
15 TRBV28 . CASSLVLRNTGELFF
13 TRBV20-1 . CSASAQGYGELFF
15 TRBV12-3/TRBV12-4 . CASSFGRLSTDTQYF
15 TRBV20-1 . CSANPPLLGEETQYF
16 TRBV7-9 TRBD1 CASSLVPGQGPETQYF
11 TRBV7-6 . CASSFPSEQYF
13 TRBV7-9 . CASSSSGSEKLFF
12 TRBV27 . CARGQFTDTQYF
13 TRBV24-1 . CATSDPITAEAFF
16 TRBV12-3/TRBV12-4 . CASSLVLAEGKETQYF
13 TRBV20-1 . CSGGVRVSDTQYF
14 TRBV5-6 TRBD2 CASSFELAGREQYF
15 TRBV29-1 TRBD2 CSVKEGLAGDNEQFF
15 TRBV20-1 . CSAADRQRSTDTQYF
13 TRBV27 . CASSTGTHYGYTF
14 TRBV5-1 . CASSLGPVGFEQYF
17 TRBV6-4 . CASSDFTNGVNPYGYTF
13 TRBV7-9 . CASSFLTEEKLFF
13 TRBV29-1 TRBD1 CSVEQGRRYEQYF
16 TRBV4-2 . CASSQLAGAYDSPLHF
15 TRBV18 TRBD1 CASSLQGQGAREQYF
13 TRBV5-6 . CASSLSADTEAFF